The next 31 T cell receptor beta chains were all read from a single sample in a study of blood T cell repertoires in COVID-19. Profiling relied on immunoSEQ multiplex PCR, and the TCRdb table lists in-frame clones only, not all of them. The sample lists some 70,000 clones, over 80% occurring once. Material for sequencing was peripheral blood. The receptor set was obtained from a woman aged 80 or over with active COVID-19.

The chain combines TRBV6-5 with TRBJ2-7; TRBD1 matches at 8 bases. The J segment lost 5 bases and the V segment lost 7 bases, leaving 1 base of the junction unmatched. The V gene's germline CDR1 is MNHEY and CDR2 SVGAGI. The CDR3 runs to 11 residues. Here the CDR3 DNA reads TGTGCCAGCACAGGGGGCCACGAGCAGTACTTC. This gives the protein CASTGGHEQYF.

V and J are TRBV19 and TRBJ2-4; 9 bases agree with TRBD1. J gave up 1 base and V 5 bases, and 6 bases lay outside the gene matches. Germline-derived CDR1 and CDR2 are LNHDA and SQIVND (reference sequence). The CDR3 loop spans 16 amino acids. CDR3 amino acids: CASSPLDRGAKNIQYF. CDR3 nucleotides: TGTGCCAGTAGTCCCCTTGACAGGGGGGCCAAAAACATTCAGTACTTC.

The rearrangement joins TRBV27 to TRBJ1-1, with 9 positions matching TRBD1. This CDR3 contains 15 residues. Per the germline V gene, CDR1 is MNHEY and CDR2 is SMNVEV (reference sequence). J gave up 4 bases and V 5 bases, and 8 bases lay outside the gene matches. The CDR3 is CASSQGQGSVTEAFF. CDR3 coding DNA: TGTGCCAGCAGTCAAGGACAGGGGAGTGTCACTGAAGCTTTCTTT.

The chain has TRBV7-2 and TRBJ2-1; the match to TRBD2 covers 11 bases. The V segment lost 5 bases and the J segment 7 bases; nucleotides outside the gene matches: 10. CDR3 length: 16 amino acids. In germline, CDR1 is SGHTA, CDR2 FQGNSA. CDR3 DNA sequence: TGTGCCAGCAGCCCTCGGACTAGCGGGTTAAATAATGAGCAGTTCTTC. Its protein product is CASSPRTSGLNNEQFF. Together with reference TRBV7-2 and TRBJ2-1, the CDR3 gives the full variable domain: GAGVSQSPSNKVTEKGKDVELRCDPISGHTALYWYRQSLGQGLEFLIYFQGNSAPDKSGLPSDRFSAERTGGSVSTLTIQRTQQEDSAVYLCASSPRTSGLNNEQFFGPGTRLTVL.

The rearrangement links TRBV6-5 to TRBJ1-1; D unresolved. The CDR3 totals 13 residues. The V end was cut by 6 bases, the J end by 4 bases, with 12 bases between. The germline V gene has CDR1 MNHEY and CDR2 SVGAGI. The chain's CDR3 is CASRGGLFTEAFF. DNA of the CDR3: TGTGCCAGCAGAGGCGGACTTTTCACTGAAGCTTTCTTT.

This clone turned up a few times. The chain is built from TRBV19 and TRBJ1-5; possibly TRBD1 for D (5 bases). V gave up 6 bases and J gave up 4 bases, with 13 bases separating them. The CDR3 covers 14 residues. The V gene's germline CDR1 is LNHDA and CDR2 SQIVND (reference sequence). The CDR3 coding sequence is TGTGCCAGTAGGGGGGGGATTTCGAATCAGCCCCAGCATTTT. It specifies CASRGGISNQPQHF.

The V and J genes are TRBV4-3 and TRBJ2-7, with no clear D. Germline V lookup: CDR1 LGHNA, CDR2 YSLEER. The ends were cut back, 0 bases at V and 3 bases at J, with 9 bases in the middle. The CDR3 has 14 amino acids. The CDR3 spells CASSQEVRLYEQYF. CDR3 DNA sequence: TGCGCCAGCAGCCAAGAGGTGCGGCTCTACGAGCAGTACTTC.

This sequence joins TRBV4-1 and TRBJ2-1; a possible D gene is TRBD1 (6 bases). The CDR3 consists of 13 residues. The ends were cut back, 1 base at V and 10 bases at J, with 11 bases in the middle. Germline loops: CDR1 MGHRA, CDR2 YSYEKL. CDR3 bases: TGCGCCAGCAGCCAAGCCCCCGGGACAGAGCAGTTCTTC. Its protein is CASSQAPGTEQFF.

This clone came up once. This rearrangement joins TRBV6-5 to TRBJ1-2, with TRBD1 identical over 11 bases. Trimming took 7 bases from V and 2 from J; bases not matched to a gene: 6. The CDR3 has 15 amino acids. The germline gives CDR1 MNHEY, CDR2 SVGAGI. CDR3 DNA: TGTGCCAGCAATCCGGGGACAGGGGGGAACTATGGCTACACCTTC. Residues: CASNPGTGGNYGYTF.

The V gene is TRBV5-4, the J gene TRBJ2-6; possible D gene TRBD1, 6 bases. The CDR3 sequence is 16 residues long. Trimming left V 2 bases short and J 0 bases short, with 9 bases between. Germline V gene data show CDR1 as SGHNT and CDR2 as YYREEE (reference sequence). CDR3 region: CASSLVGGSGANVLTF. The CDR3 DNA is TGTGCCAGCAGCTTAGTAGGGGGCTCTGGGGCCAACGTCCTGACTTTC.

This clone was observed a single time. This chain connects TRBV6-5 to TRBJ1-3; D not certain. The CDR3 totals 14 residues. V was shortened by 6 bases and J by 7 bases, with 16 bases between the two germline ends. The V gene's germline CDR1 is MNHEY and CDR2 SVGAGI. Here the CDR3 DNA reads TGTGCCAGCAGCGCCGGGGAGGATAGGAACACCATATATTTT. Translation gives CASSAGEDRNTIYF.

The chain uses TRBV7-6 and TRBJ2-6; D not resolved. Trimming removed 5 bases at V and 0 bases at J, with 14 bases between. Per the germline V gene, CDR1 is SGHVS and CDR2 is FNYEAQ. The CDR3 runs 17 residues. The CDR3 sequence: CASSLTPRSSGANVLTF. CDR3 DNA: TGTGCCAGCAGCCTTACCCCCAGATCCTCTGGGGCCAACGTCCTGACTTTC.

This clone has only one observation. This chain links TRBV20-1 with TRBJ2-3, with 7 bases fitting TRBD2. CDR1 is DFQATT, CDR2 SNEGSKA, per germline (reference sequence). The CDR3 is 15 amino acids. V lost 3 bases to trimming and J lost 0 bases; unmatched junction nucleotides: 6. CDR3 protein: CSASKASGSTDTQYF. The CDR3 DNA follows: TGCAGTGCTAGTAAGGCTAGCGGAAGCACAGATACGCAGTATTTT.

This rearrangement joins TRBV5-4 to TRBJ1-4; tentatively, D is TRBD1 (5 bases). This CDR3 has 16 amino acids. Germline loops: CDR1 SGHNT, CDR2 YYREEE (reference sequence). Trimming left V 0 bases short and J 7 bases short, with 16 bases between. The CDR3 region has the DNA TGTGCCAGCAGCTTGGTTTCGTGGGGGGATGGTGAAAAACTGTTTTTT. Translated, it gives CASSLVSWGDGEKLFF.

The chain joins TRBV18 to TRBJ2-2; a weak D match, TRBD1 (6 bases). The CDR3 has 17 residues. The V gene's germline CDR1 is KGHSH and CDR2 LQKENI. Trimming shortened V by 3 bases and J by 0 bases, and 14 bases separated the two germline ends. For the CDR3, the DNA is TGTGCCAGCTCACCTAGGACAGTACCTACGAACACCGGGGAGCTGTTTTTT. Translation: CASSPRTVPTNTGELFF.

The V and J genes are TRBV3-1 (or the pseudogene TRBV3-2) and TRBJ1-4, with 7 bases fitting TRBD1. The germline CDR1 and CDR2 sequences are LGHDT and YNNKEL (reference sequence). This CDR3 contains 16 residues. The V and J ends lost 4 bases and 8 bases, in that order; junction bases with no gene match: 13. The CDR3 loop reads CASSPKTGRRGEKLFF. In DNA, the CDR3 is TGTGCCAGCAGCCCTAAGACAGGGAGGCGAGGGGAAAAACTGTTTTTT.

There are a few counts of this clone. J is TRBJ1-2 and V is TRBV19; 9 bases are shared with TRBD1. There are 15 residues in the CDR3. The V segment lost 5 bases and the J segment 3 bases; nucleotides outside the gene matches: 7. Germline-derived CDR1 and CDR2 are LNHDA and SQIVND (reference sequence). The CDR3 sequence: CASSEWTGEDYGYTF. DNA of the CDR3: TGTGCCAGTAGTGAGTGGACAGGGGAGGACTATGGCTACACCTTC.

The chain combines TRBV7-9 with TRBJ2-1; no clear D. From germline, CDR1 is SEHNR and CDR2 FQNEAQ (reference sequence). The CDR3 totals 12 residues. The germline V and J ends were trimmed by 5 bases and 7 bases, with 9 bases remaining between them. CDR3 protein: CASSHVGNEQFF. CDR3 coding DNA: TGTGCCAGCAGCCACGTCGGGAATGAGCAGTTCTTC.

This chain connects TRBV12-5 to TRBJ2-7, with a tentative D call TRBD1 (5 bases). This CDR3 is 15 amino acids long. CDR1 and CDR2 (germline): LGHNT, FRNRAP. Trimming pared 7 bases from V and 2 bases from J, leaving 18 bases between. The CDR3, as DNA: TGTGCTAGTGCCCTGGACAAAGGGTCCCCCTACGAGCAGTACTTC. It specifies CASALDKGSPYEQYF.

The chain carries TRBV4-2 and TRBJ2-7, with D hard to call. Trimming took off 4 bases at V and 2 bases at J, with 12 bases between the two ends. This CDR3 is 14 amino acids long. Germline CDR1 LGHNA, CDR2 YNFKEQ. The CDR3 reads CASSRLGPAYEQYF. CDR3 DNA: TGTGCCAGCAGCCGCCTTGGGCCGGCCTACGAGCAGTACTTC.

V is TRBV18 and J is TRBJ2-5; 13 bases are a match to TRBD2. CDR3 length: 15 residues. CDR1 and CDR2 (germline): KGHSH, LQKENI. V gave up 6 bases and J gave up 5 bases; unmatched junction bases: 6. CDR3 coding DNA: TGTGCCAGCTCCTCTCAGGGACTAGCGGGGGAGACCCAGTACTTC. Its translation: CASSSQGLAGETQYF.

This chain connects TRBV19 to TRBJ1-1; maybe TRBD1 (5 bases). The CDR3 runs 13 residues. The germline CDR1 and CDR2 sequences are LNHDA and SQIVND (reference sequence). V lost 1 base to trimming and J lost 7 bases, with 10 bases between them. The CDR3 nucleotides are TGTGCCAGTAGTATAGTCAGGGATGGTGAAGCTTTCTTT. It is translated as CASSIVRDGEAFF.

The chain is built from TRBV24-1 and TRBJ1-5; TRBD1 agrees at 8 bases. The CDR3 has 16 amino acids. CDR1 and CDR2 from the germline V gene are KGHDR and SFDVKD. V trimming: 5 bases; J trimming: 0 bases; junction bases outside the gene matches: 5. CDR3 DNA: TGTGCCACCAGTGGGACAGGGTCTCTTAGCAATCAGCCCCAGCATTTT. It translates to CATSGTGSLSNQPQHF.

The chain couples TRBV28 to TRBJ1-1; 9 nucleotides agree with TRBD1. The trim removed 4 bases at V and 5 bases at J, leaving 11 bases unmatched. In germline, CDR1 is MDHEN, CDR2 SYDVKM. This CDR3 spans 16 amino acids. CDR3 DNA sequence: TGTGCCAGCAGTTCACTACCGGGACAGGGCTGGACTGAAGCTTTCTTT. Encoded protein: CASSSLPGQGWTEAFF. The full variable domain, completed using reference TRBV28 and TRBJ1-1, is DVKVTQSSRYLVKRTGEKVFLECVQDMDHENMFWYRQDPGLGLRLIYFSYDVKMKEKGDIPEGYSVSREKKERFSLILESASTNQTSMYLCASSSLPGQGWTEAFFGQGTRLTVV.

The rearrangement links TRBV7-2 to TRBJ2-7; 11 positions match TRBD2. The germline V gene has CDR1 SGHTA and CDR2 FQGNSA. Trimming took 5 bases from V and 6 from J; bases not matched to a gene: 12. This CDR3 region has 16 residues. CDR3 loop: CASSHPSGRRRSEQYF. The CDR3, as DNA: TGTGCCAGCAGCCACCCTAGCGGGAGGCGGAGAAGCGAGCAGTACTTC.

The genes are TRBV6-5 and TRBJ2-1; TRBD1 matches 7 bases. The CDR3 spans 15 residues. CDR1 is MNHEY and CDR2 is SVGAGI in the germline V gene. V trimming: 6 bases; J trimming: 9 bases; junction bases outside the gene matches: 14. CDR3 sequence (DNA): TGTGCCAGCAGCTTCCTAGGGGGCTCCCTTAGTGAGCAGTTCTTC. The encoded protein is CASSFLGGSLSEQFF.

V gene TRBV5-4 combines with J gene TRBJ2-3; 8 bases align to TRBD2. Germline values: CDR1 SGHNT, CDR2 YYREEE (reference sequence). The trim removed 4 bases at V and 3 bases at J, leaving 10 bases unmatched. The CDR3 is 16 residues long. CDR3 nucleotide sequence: TGTGCCAGCAGCCCCGCCAGCGGGAGAAGGACAGATACGCAGTATTTT. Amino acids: CASSPASGRRTDTQYF.

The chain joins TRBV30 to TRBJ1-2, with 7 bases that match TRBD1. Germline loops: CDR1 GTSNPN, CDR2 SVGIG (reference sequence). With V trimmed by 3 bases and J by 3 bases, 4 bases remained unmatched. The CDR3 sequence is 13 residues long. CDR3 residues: CAWSSGQDYGYTF. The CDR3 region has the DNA TGTGCCTGGAGCTCTGGACAGGACTATGGCTACACCTTC.

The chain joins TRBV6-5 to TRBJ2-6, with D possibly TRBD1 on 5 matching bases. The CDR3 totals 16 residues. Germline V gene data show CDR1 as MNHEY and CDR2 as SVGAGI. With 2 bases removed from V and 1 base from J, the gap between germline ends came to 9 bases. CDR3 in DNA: TGTGCCAGCAGTTACGGACATCGTTCTGGGGCCAACGTCCTGACTTTC. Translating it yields CASSYGHRSGANVLTF.

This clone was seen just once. CDR3 bases: TGTGCCACCAGCCGTGGGGGACTAGCGGGAGGGACAGATACGCAGTATTTT. This sequence encodes CATSRGGLAGGTDTQYF. This chain joins TRBV15 and TRBJ2-3; the match to TRBD2 covers 16 bases. Germline V lookup: CDR1 LNHNV, CDR2 YYDKDF (reference sequence). The CDR3 length is 17 residues. Trimming cost V 5 bases and J 3 bases; bases outside gene matches: 5.

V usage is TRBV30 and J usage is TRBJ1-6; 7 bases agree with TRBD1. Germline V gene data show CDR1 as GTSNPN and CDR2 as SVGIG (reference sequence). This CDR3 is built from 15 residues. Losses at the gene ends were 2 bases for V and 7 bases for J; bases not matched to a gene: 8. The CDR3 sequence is CAWSLGQTNNSPLHF. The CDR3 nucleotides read TGTGCCTGGAGTTTGGGACAGACTAACAATTCACCCCTCCACTTT.